This TCR beta chain derives from a study of human T cells and chemical hapten exposure (dated by TCRdb to the early 2020s). Background on the whole study: For sensitization, 2% DPC in acetone was applied to a 2 cm by 2 cm area of upper inner arm skin. Throughout the roughly 25-week study period, patients were also given weekly therapeutic DPC doses on the scalp. Patch tests used Finn chambers with 0.01% DPC on the upper back, scored after 6 days by International Contact Dermatitis Research Group standards. Most of the patients in the cohort were female, and the cohort covered alopecia areata with under or over 50% scalp involvement, alopecia totalis and alopecia universalis. The libraries were sequenced as a pool, and the TCR yield per sample differed mostly because of small variations in library volumes within the pool. The study tracked peripheral blood TCR repertoire changes in vivo during primary and secondary sensitization to the hapten diphenylcyclopropenone (DPC) in alopecia patients. Blood was sampled from patients pre-sensitization (week 0) and at 2, 6 and about 24 weeks after DPC sensitization. For TCR sequencing, blood came from 25 to 30 alopecia patients at anywhere from one to four time points (pre-sensitization, 2, 6 and 24 weeks). Study-level results and caveats: Because every patient had alopecia, a presumed autoimmune disease, the patients' immune response might differ from that of healthy individuals. The number of PT1 expanded TCRs positively correlated with patch test score, significant at thresholds 8, 16 and 32 but not 4. DPC sensitization did not change the number of TCRs with a frequency above 1 in 1000, and there was no evidence of changes in global repertoire structure. Repeated subsampling changed both the strength of the expansion versus patch-test correlation and the threshold at which that correlation became significant. Expanded TCRs formed significantly more large CDR3 similarity clusters than pre-sensitization or healthy control sets, consistent with antigen-driven responses.

The sample's time point label, decoded: patch test 2, 6 weeks after DPC sensitization. The label giving this sample's treatment or condition can be read as: therapeutic diphenylcyclopropenone sensitization with weekly scalp DPC. Blood at each patch-test visit was drawn before the patch test was applied. Eligible patients were aged 18 to 70, diagnosed with alopecia, deemed suitable for DPC therapy, and excluded if pregnant. Total RNA was extracted from unfractionated whole blood that had been collected in Tempus Blood RNA tubes. On this clonotype: There is no known antigen for this receptor. Nothing much larger sits one base from this clone, and base qualities are not available.

Receptors were amplified or captured by RACE. The sample was run on a NextSeq 500. During library preparation, unique molecular identifiers were attached to individual cDNA molecules so that TCRs could be counted in a quantitative, reproducible way. For every blood RNA sample, sequencing covered both the TCR alpha and TCR beta chains. Per the source publication's procedure: A median of roughly 98,000 TCRs per sample was observed, with a range of roughly 20,000 to 750,000. V, J and CDR3 annotation of the TCR reads was performed with the Decombinator software suite. Every sample was subsampled to the same number of TCRs (28,000) for the PS versus PT1 abundance plots. Expanded TCRs were defined as absent before sensitization and observed at least eight times at the 2-week time point. TCRdb itself trimmed the public reads at Q25 with fastp, ran MiXCR and retained productive beta chains. Each entry is one CDR3 protein sequence, shown with its most common DNA and genes. The authors' filters were not applied to this entry. Present in this sample are about 100,000 distinct CDR3 sequences, over 9.5% of which were seen just once. The ten most abundant clones make up 2.5% to 4% of the sample.

Sequences DFQATT (CDR1) and SNEGSKA (CDR2) are obtained from the germline V gene (reference sequence). Germline trimming: 3 bases from V, 4 bases from J; junction bases outside gene matches: 14. Measured from the cysteine to the phenylalanine, the CDR3 is 16 residues long. Of all the DNA, just the CDR3 is kept, 48 bases in frame from base 1. The chain links TRBV20-1 with TRBJ2-5; 7 bases in between match TRBD1. The receptor was isolated from a woman in her thirties or forties with alopecia areata. Some clones in this sample may be carry-over from other donors' samples. This specimen consisted of whole blood, obtained in connection with sensitization to the hapten diphenylcyclopropenone (DPC). The DNA sequence is TGCAGTGCTAGGAGAAGTGAGGGGGCTGAATCAGAGACCCAGTACTTC. Its product reads: CSARRSEGAESETQYF.